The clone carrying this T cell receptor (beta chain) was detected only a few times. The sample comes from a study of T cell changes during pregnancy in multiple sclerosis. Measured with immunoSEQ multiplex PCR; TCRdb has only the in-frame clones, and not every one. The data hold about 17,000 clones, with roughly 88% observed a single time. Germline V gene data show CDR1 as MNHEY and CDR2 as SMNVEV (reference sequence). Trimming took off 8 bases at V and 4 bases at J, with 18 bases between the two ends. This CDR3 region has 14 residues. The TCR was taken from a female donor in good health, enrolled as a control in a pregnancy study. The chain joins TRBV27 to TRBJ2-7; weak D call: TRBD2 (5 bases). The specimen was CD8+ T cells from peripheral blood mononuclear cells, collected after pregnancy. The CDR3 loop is CASRPGLAVYEQYF. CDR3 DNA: TGTGCCAGCCGTCCTGGGCTAGCAGTATACGAGCAGTACTTC.